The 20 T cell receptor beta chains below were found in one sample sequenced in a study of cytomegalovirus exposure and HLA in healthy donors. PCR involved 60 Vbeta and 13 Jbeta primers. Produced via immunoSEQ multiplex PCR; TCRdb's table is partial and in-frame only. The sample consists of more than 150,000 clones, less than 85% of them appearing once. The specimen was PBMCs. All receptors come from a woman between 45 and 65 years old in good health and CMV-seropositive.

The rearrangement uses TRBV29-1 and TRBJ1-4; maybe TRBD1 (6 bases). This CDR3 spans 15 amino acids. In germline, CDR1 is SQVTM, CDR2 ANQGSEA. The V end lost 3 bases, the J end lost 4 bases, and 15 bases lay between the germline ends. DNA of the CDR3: TGCAGCGTTGATTGGACAGACGACCTTAATGAAAAACTGTTTTTT. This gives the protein CSVDWTDDLNEKLFF.

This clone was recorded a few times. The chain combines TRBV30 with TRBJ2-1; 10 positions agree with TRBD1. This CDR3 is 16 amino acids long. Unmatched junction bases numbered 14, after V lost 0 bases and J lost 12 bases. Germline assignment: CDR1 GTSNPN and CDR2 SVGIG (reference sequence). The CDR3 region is CAWSVQGTGATMRQFF. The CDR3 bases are TGTGCCTGGAGTGTACAGGGGACAGGGGCAACAATGAGGCAGTTCTTC.

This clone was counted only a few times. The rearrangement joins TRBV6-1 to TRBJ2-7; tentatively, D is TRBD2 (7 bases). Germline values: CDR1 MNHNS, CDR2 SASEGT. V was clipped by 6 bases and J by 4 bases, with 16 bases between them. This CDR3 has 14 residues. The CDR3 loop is CASRGAAGAYEQYF. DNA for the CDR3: TGTGCCAGCAGGGGGGCGGCGGGAGCTTACGAGCAGTACTTC.

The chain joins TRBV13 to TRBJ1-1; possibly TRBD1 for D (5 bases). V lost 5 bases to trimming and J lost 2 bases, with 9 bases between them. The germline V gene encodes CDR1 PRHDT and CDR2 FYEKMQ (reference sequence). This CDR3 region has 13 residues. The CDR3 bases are TGTGCCAGCAGCCGCGGGGACAACACTGAAGCTTTCTTT. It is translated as CASSRGDNTEAFF.

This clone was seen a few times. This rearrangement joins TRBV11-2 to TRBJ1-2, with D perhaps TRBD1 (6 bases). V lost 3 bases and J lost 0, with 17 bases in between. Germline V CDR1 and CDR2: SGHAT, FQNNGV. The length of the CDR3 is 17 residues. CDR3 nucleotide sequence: TGTGCCAGCAGCTTCACCTTTCCAGGGGAAGCTAACTATGGCTACACCTTC. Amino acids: CASSFTFPGEANYGYTF.

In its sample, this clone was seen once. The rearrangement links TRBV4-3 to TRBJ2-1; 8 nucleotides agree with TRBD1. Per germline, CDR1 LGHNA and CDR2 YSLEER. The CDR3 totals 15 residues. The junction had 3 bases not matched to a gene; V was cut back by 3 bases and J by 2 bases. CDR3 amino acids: CASSHRQGPYNEQFF. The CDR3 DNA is TGCGCCAGCAGCCATCGACAGGGGCCCTACAATGAGCAGTTCTTC.

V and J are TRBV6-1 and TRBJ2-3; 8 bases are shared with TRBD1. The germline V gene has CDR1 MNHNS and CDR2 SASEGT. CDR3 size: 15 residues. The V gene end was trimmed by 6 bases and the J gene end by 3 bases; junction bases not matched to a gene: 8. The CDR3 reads CASRDGQGRTDTQYF. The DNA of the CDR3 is TGTGCCAGCAGGGACGGACAGGGAAGGACAGATACGCAGTATTTT.

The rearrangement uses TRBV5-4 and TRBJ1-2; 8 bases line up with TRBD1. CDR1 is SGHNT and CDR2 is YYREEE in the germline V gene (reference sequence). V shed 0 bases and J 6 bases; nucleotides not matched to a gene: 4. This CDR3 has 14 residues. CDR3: CASSLAGGGDGYTF. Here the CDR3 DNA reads TGTGCCAGCAGCTTGGCAGGGGGCGGGGATGGCTACACCTTC.

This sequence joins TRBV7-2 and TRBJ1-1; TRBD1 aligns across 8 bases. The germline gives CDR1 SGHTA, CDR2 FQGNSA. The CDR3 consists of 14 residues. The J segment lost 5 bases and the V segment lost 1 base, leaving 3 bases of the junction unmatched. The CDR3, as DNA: TGTGCCAGCAGCTTAGGGACAGGGAGGACTGAAGCTTTCTTT. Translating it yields CASSLGTGRTEAFF.

CDR3 protein: CASSDSLSGNTIYF. As DNA, the CDR3 is TGTGCCAGCTCGGACAGCCTCTCTGGAAACACCATATATTTT. The chain uses TRBV18 and TRBJ1-3, with D possibly matching TRBD1 (6 bases). CDR1 is KGHSH, CDR2 LQKENI, per germline. Trimming took 6 bases from V and 0 from J, leaving 9 bases between them. This CDR3 has 14 amino acids.

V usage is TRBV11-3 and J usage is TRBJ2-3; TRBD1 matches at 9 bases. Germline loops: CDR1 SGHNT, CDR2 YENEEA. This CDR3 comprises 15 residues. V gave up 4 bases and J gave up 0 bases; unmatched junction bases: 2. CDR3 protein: CASSSGQGSTDTQYF. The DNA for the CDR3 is TGTGCCAGCAGCTCCGGACAGGGGAGCACAGATACGCAGTATTTT. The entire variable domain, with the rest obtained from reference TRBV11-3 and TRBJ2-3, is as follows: EAGVVQSPRYKIIEKKQPVAFWCNPISGHNTLYWYLQNLGQGPELLIRYENEEAVDDSQLPKDRFSAERLKGVDSTLKIQPAELGDSAVYLCASSSGQGSTDTQYFGPGTRLTVL.

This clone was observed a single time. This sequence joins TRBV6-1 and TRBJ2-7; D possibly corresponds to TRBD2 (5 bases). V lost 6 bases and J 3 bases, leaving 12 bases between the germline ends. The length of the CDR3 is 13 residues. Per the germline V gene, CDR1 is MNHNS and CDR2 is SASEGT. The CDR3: CASSLSRDYEQYF. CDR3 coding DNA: TGTGCCAGCAGCCTCTCCCGGGACTACGAGCAGTACTTC.

The CDR3 loop reads CASSLTQGNSPLHF. The CDR3 DNA follows: TGTGCCAGCAGCCTTACCCAGGGTAATTCACCCCTCCACTTT. V is TRBV7-9 and J is TRBJ1-6, with TRBD1 as a possible D gene (5 bases). The CDR3 extends over 14 amino acids. The ends were cut back, 5 bases at V and 6 bases at J, with 11 bases in the middle. CDR1 and CDR2 (germline): SEHNR, FQNEAQ (reference sequence).

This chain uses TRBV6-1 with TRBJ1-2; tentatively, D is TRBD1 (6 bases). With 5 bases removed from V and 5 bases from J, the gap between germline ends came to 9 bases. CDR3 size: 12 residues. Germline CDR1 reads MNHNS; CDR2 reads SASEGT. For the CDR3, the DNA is TGTGCCAGCAGTAGGACAGCTTATGGCTACACCTTC. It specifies CASSRTAYGYTF.

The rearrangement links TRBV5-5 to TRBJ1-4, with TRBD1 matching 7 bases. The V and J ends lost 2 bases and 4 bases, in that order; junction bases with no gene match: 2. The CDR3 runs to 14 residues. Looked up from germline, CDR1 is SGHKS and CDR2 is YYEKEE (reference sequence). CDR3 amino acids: CASSFGDSNEKLFF. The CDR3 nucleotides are TGTGCCAGCAGCTTCGGGGACAGTAATGAAAAACTGTTTTTT.

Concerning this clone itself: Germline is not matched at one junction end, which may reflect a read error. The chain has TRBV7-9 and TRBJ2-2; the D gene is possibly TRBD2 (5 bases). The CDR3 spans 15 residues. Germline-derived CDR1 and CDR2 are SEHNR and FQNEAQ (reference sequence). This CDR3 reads CSSSSPAANTGELFF. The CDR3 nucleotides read TGTTCCAGCAGCTCCCCAGCGGCGAACACCGGGGAGCTGTTTTTT.

CDR3 loop: CASSQYAGTSGDTQYF. The CDR3 nucleotides are TGCGCCAGCAGCCAATATGCCGGGACTAGCGGGGATACGCAGTATTTT. V gene TRBV5-1 combines with J gene TRBJ2-3; 12 bases are shared with TRBD2. The CDR3 has 16 residues. Germline CDR1 is SGHRS and CDR2 is YFSETQ. The V segment lost 4 bases and the J segment 6 bases; nucleotides outside the gene matches: 9.

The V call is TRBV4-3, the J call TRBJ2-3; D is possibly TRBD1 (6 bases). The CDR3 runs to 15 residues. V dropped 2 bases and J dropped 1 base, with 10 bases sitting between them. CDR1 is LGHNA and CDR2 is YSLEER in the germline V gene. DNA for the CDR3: TGCGCCAGCAGCCAAACCGCAGGGGGCACAGATACGCAGTATTTT. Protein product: CASSQTAGGTDTQYF.

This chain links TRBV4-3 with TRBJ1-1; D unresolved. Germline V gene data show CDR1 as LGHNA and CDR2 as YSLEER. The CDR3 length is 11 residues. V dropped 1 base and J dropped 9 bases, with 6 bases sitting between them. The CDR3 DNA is TGCGCCAGCAGCCAAGGGGCCCAAGCTTTCTTT. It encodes CASSQGAQAFF.

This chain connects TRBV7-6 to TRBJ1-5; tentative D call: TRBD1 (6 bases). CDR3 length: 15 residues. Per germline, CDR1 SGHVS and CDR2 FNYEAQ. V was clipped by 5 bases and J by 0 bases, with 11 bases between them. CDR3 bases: TGTGCCAGCAGCACGGACAGTTATAGCAATCAGCCCCAGCATTTT. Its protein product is CASSTDSYSNQPQHF.